The rows below give T cell receptor beta chains drawn from one sample of a study of cytomegalovirus exposure and HLA in healthy donors. Using immunoSEQ multiplex PCR, the repertoire was profiled, and TCRdb retains in-frame clones only, with some absent. The table records some 100,000 clones, about three quarters of them present only once. The sequenced material came from PBMCs. These receptors were collected from a middle-aged woman in good health and CMV-seropositive. The CDR3 runs from the conserved cysteine through the conserved F or W. Each record gives: J gene, clone size, V gene, CDR3 protein. The size of a clone is reported for some rows only, either as once, few or many, or as a class for expanded clones.

TRBJ2-5	.	TRBV5-4	CASRTGLAGAQETQYF
TRBJ2-7	.	TRBV6-1	CASSERGTSLEQYF
TRBJ1-2	few	TRBV30	CACASGRDYGYTF
TRBJ1-1	.	TRBV6-5	CASSYSGHPYTEAFF
TRBJ1-6	few	TRBV6-1	CASTLPGGPGSPLHF
TRBJ2-7	once	TRBV5-1	CASSLDPRGYEQYF
TRBJ1-4	.	TRBV5-6	CASSSTGRSNEKLFF
TRBJ1-6	.	TRBV7-9	CASSWEGAEPLHF
TRBJ2-5	.	TRBV7-7	CASSSTGTGEETQYF
TRBJ2-7	.	TRBV2	CASSLGQGGDF
TRBJ1-6	.	TRBV30	CAWSVLTVNSPLHF
TRBJ2-2	few	TRBV5-1	CASSLEGTGPGELFF